This T cell receptor (beta chain) was identified in a study of identical twins. V gave up 5 bases and J gave up 3 bases, with 13 bases separating them. This CDR3 is 14 amino acids long. Germline assignment: CDR1 SGHTA and CDR2 FQGNSA. This clonotype was seen only a few times. The antigen is undetermined. Each CDR3 protein gets one entry after TCRdb re-called the 5' RACE reads with MiXCR. This table holds 250,000 to 350,000 distinct CDR3 sequences, about 8% found once. Study-wide results and caveats: Twin sharing of out-of-frame TCR alpha was underestimated by models in monozygotic pairs. Fewer insertions marked abundant cord blood beta clonotypes; young adult naive trended weakly, memory not at all.

In addition, the sample was reused for a study of yellow fever vaccine responses in identical twins.

J is TRBJ2-5 and V is TRBV7-2; tentatively, D is TRBD2 (5 bases). The receptor comes from a woman aged 18-35 years in good health. Specimen: memory (CD45RO+) T cells sorted from blood. The CDR3 spells CASSQDWAKETQYF. The CDR3 coding sequence is TGTGCCAGCAGCCAGGACTGGGCAAAAGAGACCCAGTACTTC.